The next 21 T cell receptor beta chains were all read from a single sample in a study of control samples from healthy donors and cancer patients. TCRdb's table, derived via immunoSEQ multiplex PCR, lists solely in-frame clones and lacks some. This table holds 150,000 to 200,000 clones, around 90% found once. The sequenced material came from blood. The receptors were gathered from a man in his late teens or twenties in good health.

The V and J genes are TRBV6-5 and TRBJ2-5; perhaps TRBD1 as D (7 bases). V lost 5 bases and J 1 base, leaving 14 bases between the germline ends. The CDR3 covers 15 residues. CDR1 MNHEY and CDR2 SVGAGI come from the germline V gene. The CDR3 DNA reads TGTGCCAGCAGTATTCACAGGGGAGGCCAAGAGACCCAGTACTTC. Protein sequence: CASSIHRGGQETQYF.

The chain carries TRBV19 and TRBJ1-2; TRBD1 is a possible D gene (5 bases). CDR3 length: 11 amino acids. The germline gives CDR1 LNHDA, CDR2 SQIVND (reference sequence). V was trimmed by 7 bases and J by 6 bases, leaving 9 bases between them. The CDR3 sequence is CASTGGHGYTF. The DNA of the CDR3 is TGTGCCAGTACGGGGGGTCATGGCTACACCTTC.

The J gene is TRBJ2-7, the V gene TRBV21-1. TRBV21-1 is shown as a pseudogene. This CDR3 spans 9 amino acids. The CDR3 DNA is TGTGCCAGCAGCGTGGAGCAGTACTTC. Translating it yields CASSVEQYF.

The chain recombines TRBV27 with TRBJ1-2; TRBD1 matches 7 bases. This CDR3 is 14 amino acids long. Trimming took 0 bases from V and 2 from J; bases not matched to a gene: 0. CDR1 and CDR2 from the germline V gene are MNHEY and SMNVEV (reference sequence). The chain's CDR3 is CASSLSGQNYGYTF. The CDR3 nucleotides read TGTGCCAGCAGTTTATCGGGACAGAACTATGGCTACACCTTC.

The chain couples TRBV2 to TRBJ2-2; D may match TRBD1 or TRBD2 (6 bases each). CDR1 is SNHLY and CDR2 is FYNNEI in the germline V gene. CDR3 length: 13 residues. The V and J ends lost 5 bases and 6 bases respectively, with 10 bases between them. The CDR3 nucleotides are TGTGCCAGCAGTAACAGGGAGGCCGGGGAGCTGTTTTTT. Its translation is CASSNREAGELFF.

The chain carries TRBV28 and TRBJ2-1; no definite D call. Trimming shortened V by 6 bases and J by 2 bases, and 5 bases separated the two germline ends. Germline V lookup: CDR1 MDHEN, CDR2 SYDVKM. This CDR3 region has 12 residues. The CDR3 DNA is TGTGCCAGCAGGAGAACCTACAATGAGCAGTTCTTC. It specifies CASRRTYNEQFF.

This clone was seen a handful of times. The chain joins TRBV25-1 to TRBJ2-7; D is possibly TRBD1 or TRBD2 (5 bases each). V lost 6 bases and J 4 bases, leaving 13 bases between the germline ends. CDR3 length: 13 residues. CDR1 MGHDK and CDR2 SYGVNS come from the germline V gene. The CDR3 DNA reads as TGTGCCAGCAGCCACCACGGGGCGTACGAGCAGTACTTC. Encoded protein: CASSHHGAYEQYF.

The V call is TRBV19, the J call TRBJ1-5; possible D gene TRBD1, 5 bases. CDR1 LNHDA and CDR2 SQIVND come from the germline V gene (reference sequence). Trimming left V 5 bases short and J 1 base short, with 12 bases between. The CDR3 loop spans 15 amino acids. Written as DNA, the CDR3 is TGTGCCAGTAGTTGGGAGGGGAAGAGCAATCAGCCCCAGCATTTT. Its protein is CASSWEGKSNQPQHF.

The rearrangement joins TRBV29-1 to TRBJ2-3, with D unresolved. This CDR3 has 10 residues. CDR1 is SQVTM and CDR2 is ANQGSEA in the germline V gene. The V and J ends lost 7 bases and 6 bases respectively, with 8 bases between them. The CDR3 region is CSAEGDTQYF. The CDR3 DNA is TGCAGCGCGGAAGGGGATACGCAGTATTTT.

The V gene is TRBV19, the J gene TRBJ1-6; 11 bases fit TRBD1. This CDR3 comprises 17 residues. Per the germline V gene, CDR1 is LNHDA and CDR2 is SQIVND (reference sequence). The J segment lost 1 base and the V segment lost 4 bases, leaving 3 bases of the junction unmatched. This CDR3 reads CASSTGQGDSYNSPLHF. The CDR3 bases are TGTGCCAGTAGTACGGGACAGGGGGATTCCTATAATTCACCCCTCCACTTT.

This chain links TRBV7-9 with TRBJ2-1; 7 bases agree with TRBD1. The V and J ends lost 4 bases and 10 bases, in that order; junction bases with no gene match: 7. Germline V gives CDR1 SEHNR, CDR2 FQNEAQ (reference sequence). The CDR3 totals 13 residues. CDR3 nucleotide sequence: TGTGCCAGCAGCTCGGACAGGATTCTGGAGCAGTTCTTC. Its protein is CASSSDRILEQFF.

The rearrangement links TRBV15 to TRBJ1-2, with D tentatively TRBD1 (6 bases). Trimming stripped 0 bases from V and 4 bases from J, with 15 bases between. The germline V gene has CDR1 LNHNV and CDR2 YYDKDF (reference sequence). The CDR3 covers 16 residues. Here the CDR3 DNA reads TGTGCCACCAGCAGAGATCGGAGTGGGACACCCTATGGCTACACCTTC. Translated: CATSRDRSGTPYGYTF.

The chain is built from TRBV2 and TRBJ2-3; TRBD2 aligns across 8 bases. The CDR3 length is 15 residues. CDR1 and CDR2 (germline): SNHLY, FYNNEI. The V gene end was trimmed by 4 bases and the J gene end by 5 bases; junction bases not matched to a gene: 8. The CDR3 region is CASSGRRGGGDTQYF. In DNA form, the CDR3 reads TGTGCCAGCAGTGGAAGACGGGGGGGTGGAGATACGCAGTATTTT.

This chain joins TRBV30 and TRBJ1-3; D is uncertain. This CDR3 is built from 12 residues. Germline CDR1 and CDR2: GTSNPN and SVGIG (reference sequence). Trimming took 5 bases from V and 1 from J, leaving 6 bases between them. Here the CDR3 reads CAWGDSGNTIYF. The CDR3 region has the DNA TGTGCCTGGGGTGATTCTGGAAACACCATATATTTT.

The chain joins TRBV4-3 to TRBJ1-6; D may be TRBD1 (5 bases). Germline loops: CDR1 LGHNA, CDR2 YSLEER. Trimming cost V 0 bases and J 10 bases, with 19 bases left between them. This CDR3 has 17 amino acids. This CDR3 reads CASSQEAMGGSRSPLHF. The CDR3 DNA is TGCGCCAGCAGCCAAGAAGCGATGGGGGGGAGTCGGTCACCCCTCCACTTT.

V gene TRBV3-1 (or the pseudogene TRBV3-2) combines with J gene TRBJ2-2, with 9 positions matching TRBD1. In germline, CDR1 is LGHDT, CDR2 YNNKEL (reference sequence). CDR3 length equals 19 residues. Trimming took 7 bases from V and 3 from J; bases not matched to a gene: 18. The CDR3 loop reads CASTPGQGFPPVDTGELFF. The CDR3, as DNA: TGTGCCAGCACCCCGGGACAGGGTTTTCCGCCGGTGGACACCGGGGAGCTGTTTTTT.

This clone was detected only a few times. The chain has TRBV7-2 and TRBJ2-2, with D unclear. Trimming left V 3 bases short and J 0 bases short, with 11 bases between. In germline, CDR1 is SGHTA, CDR2 FQGNSA. The CDR3 is 16 amino acids. In DNA, the CDR3 is TGTGCCAGCAGCTTCTACTTCCTAACGAACACCGGGGAGCTGTTTTTT. Its protein is CASSFYFLTNTGELFF.

This clone has just a few counts. The rearrangement uses TRBV6-6 and TRBJ2-7, with 12 bases aligning to TRBD2. Germline CDR1 and CDR2: MNHNY and SVGAGI (reference sequence). CDR3 length equals 15 residues. V lost 0 bases and J lost 5; bases outside the gene matches: 2. The DNA of the CDR3 is TGTGCCAGCAGTTACTCGACTAGCGGGGGCCACGAGCAGTACTTC. Translation gives CASSYSTSGGHEQYF.

This CDR3 reads CSVEGPLGGFKETQYF. The CDR3 DNA reads TGCAGCGTTGAAGGCCCTTTAGGGGGGTTTAAAGAGACCCAGTACTTC. The chain is built from TRBV29-1 and TRBJ2-5; the D gene could be TRBD1 or TRBD2 (6 bases each). The germline V gene has CDR1 SQVTM and CDR2 ANQGSEA. V was cut by 1 base and J by 3 bases, with 18 bases left in between. CDR3 length: 16 residues.

V usage is TRBV19 and J usage is TRBJ2-7; 7 nucleotides align to TRBD2. The V and J ends lost 10 bases and 0 bases, in that order; junction bases with no gene match: 9. The CDR3 is 14 residues long. Germline CDR1 and CDR2: LNHDA and SQIVND (reference sequence). Written as DNA, the CDR3 is TGTGCCACTCGAGCGGGGACCTTCTCCTACGAGCAGTACTTC. Protein product: CATRAGTFSYEQYF. The entire variable domain, with the rest obtained from reference TRBV19 and TRBJ2-7, is as follows: DGGITQSPKYLFRKEGQNVTLSCEQNLNHDAMYWYRQDPGQGLRLIYYSQIVNDFQKGDIAEGYSVSREKKESFPLTVTSAQKNPTAFYLCATRAGTFSYEQYFGPGTRLTVT.

Only one count was recorded for this clone. CDR3 amino acids: CASTLSGAGANVLTF. The CDR3 DNA sequence: TGTGCCAGCACCCTCAGCGGGGCTGGGGCCAACGTCCTGACTTTC. This chain joins TRBV6-5 and TRBJ2-6; 7 bases fit TRBD2. Germline trimming cut 7 bases from V and 2 bases from J; bases unmatched to any gene: 5. This CDR3 is built from 15 residues. CDR1 is MNHEY and CDR2 is SVGAGI in the germline V gene.